The sequence of this T cell receptor beta chain was determined in a study of control samples from healthy donors and cancer patients. CDR1 is ENHRY, CDR2 SYGVKD, per germline. This CDR3 is 14 amino acids long. With 6 bases removed from V and 2 bases from J, the gap between germline ends came to 13 bases. Sequencing used immunoSEQ multiplex PCR; TCRdb keeps in-frame clones, though not all of them. The sample has some 71,000 clones; less than 95% are singletons. This clonotype was obtained from a woman aged 45 to 65 with colorectal cancer. V and J are TRBV10-3 and TRBJ2-5; D uncertain. The sequencing input was PBMCs. Here the CDR3 reads CAISSVELQETQYF. For the CDR3, the DNA is TGTGCCATCAGCAGCGTGGAGTTACAAGAGACCCAGTACTTC.